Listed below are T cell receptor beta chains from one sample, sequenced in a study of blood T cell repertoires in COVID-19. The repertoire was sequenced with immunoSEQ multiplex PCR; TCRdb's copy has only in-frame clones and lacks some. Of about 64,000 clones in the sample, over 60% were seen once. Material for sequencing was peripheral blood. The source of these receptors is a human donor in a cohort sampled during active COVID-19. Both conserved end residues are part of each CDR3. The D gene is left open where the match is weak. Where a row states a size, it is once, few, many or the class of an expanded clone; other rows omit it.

cdr3_nt: TGTGCTAGCAGCTTAGGTAGCGGCCGCACAGATACGCAGTATTTT
cdr3_aa: CASSLGSGRTDTQYF
clone_size: few
j_call: TRBJ2-3
d_call: .
v_call: TRBV7-7

cdr3_nt: TGTGCCAGCAGTTACCTTCAGCGGGCACATACGCAGTATTTT
cdr3_aa: CASSYLQRAHTQYF
clone_size: .
j_call: TRBJ2-3
d_call: .
v_call: TRBV6-2/TRBV6-3

cdr3_nt: TGTGCTAGTGGTTCCTGGGGGGGACAAGGCTACGAGCAGTACTTC
cdr3_aa: CASGSWGGQGYEQYF
clone_size: .
j_call: TRBJ2-7
d_call: .
v_call: TRBV12-5

cdr3_nt: TGTGCCAGAAGCTTGCAGTTGGATCAGCCCCAGCATTTT
cdr3_aa: CARSLQLDQPQHF
clone_size: .
j_call: TRBJ1-5
d_call: .
v_call: TRBV5-3

cdr3_nt: TGTGCCAGTAGTGCGCCGGGACAGGGGGCGTTGGGCTACACCTTC
cdr3_aa: CASSAPGQGALGYTF
clone_size: .
j_call: TRBJ1-2
d_call: TRBD1
v_call: TRBV19

cdr3_nt: TGTGCCAGCAGCCCTGTCAGAGGGATGAATGAGCAGTTCTTC
cdr3_aa: CASSPVRGMNEQFF
clone_size: .
j_call: TRBJ2-1
d_call: .
v_call: TRBV11-2

cdr3_nt: TGTGCCAGCAGTTATCAGGGTTCGAACACTGAAGCTTTCTTT
cdr3_aa: CASSYQGSNTEAFF
clone_size: few
j_call: TRBJ1-1
d_call: .
v_call: TRBV6-2/TRBV6-3

cdr3_nt: TGTGCCAGCAGAATGCAAGGGACAGCTCAAGAGACCCAGTACTTC
cdr3_aa: CASRMQGTAQETQYF
clone_size: few
j_call: TRBJ2-5
d_call: TRBD1
v_call: TRBV28

cdr3_nt: TGTGCCAGCGCCGTTCGGGGCTCCTACAATGAGCAGTTCTTC
cdr3_aa: CASAVRGSYNEQFF
clone_size: .
j_call: TRBJ2-1
d_call: .
v_call: TRBV2

cdr3_nt: TGTGCCAGCAGCCCCCGGACAGGGACTAATGAAAAACTGTTTTTT
cdr3_aa: CASSPRTGTNEKLFF
clone_size: .
j_call: TRBJ1-4
d_call: TRBD1
v_call: TRBV9

cdr3_nt: TGTGCCAGTAGTTCGGGACTAGGGAGAGAGACCCAGTACTTC
cdr3_aa: CASSSGLGRETQYF
clone_size: .
j_call: TRBJ2-5
d_call: TRBD2
v_call: TRBV19

cdr3_nt: TGTGCCAGCAGTCCGCGGGGCGGACAGGGTAGTGAGCCCCAGCATTTT
cdr3_aa: CASSPRGGQGSEPQHF
clone_size: .
j_call: TRBJ1-5
d_call: TRBD1
v_call: TRBV27

cdr3_nt: TGCGCCAGCAGCTTGGCCCCTCCAGGCGGGGAGAAGGAGCAGTACTTC
cdr3_aa: CASSLAPPGGEKEQYF
clone_size: few
j_call: TRBJ2-7
d_call: .
v_call: TRBV5-1

cdr3_nt: TGTGCCAGTAGTAAGGGTGGGGGGGCCTCCGAAGATACGCAGTATTTT
cdr3_aa: CASSKGGGASEDTQYF
clone_size: .
j_call: TRBJ2-3
d_call: .
v_call: TRBV19

cdr3_nt: TGTGCCAGCAGCACGGACAGCTACATGAACACTGAAGCTTTCTTT
cdr3_aa: CASSTDSYMNTEAFF
clone_size: .
j_call: TRBJ1-1
d_call: .
v_call: TRBV11-2

cdr3_nt: TGTGCCAGCAGTGCCTCGTGGCGGAGCTCCTATAATTCACCCCTCCACTTT
cdr3_aa: CASSASWRSSYNSPLHF
clone_size: .
j_call: TRBJ1-6
d_call: .
v_call: TRBV28